Listed below are T cell receptor beta chains from one sample, sequenced in a study of blood T cell repertoires in COVID-19. Generated by immunoSEQ multiplex PCR, the TCRdb table keeps only in-frame clones and is missing some. The sample holds roughly 250,000 clones, approximately 90% seen once. The sample was PBMCs or T cells enriched from blood (not recorded which). The receptors originated from a woman aged 25 to 39 with acute COVID-19. Both conserved end residues are part of each CDR3. Each record gives: clone size, J gene, V gene, D gene, CDR3 length, CDR3 DNA, CDR3 protein. A D gene is named only where the DNA matches it firmly. Some rows have no size entry. The others give once, few or many, or a class for an expanded clone.

clone size: NA
J gene: TRBJ2-6
V gene: TRBV5-1
D gene: NA
CDR3 length: 15
CDR3 DNA: TGCGCCAGCAGCTCACTGAGCTCTGGGGCCAACGTCCTGACTTTC
CDR3 protein: CASSSLSSGANVLTF

clone size: NA
J gene: TRBJ1-1
V gene: TRBV4-2
D gene: NA
CDR3 length: 15
CDR3 DNA: TGTGCCAGCAGCCAAGCCCTCGGGAATCGGGCTGAAGCTTTCTTT
CDR3 protein: CASSQALGNRAEAFF

clone size: NA
J gene: TRBJ2-3
V gene: TRBV4-1
D gene: NA
CDR3 length: 13
CDR3 DNA: TGCGCCAGCAGACGGGGGGCTACAGATACGCAGTATTTT
CDR3 protein: CASRRGATDTQYF

clone size: NA
J gene: TRBJ2-7
V gene: TRBV28
D gene: TRBD1
CDR3 length: 15
CDR3 DNA: TGTGCCAGCAGTTTGGCAGGGGGAAGTCCCTACGAGCAGTACTTC
CDR3 protein: CASSLAGGSPYEQYF

clone size: NA
J gene: TRBJ1-2
V gene: TRBV28
D gene: NA
CDR3 length: 11
CDR3 DNA: TGTGCCACCACCAACAGCGGCGGCTACACCTTC
CDR3 protein: CATTNSGGYTF

clone size: NA
J gene: TRBJ1-2
V gene: TRBV20-1
D gene: NA
CDR3 length: 15
CDR3 DNA: TGCAGTGCTAATGACAGAACGACGACTGTATATGGCTACACCTTC
CDR3 protein: CSANDRTTTVYGYTF

clone size: NA
J gene: TRBJ1-2
V gene: TRBV6-6
D gene: TRBD1
CDR3 length: 15
CDR3 DNA: TGTGCCAGCAGTTACTCTTCCGGACAGGGCAATGGCTACACCTTC
CDR3 protein: CASSYSSGQGNGYTF

clone size: NA
J gene: TRBJ2-1
V gene: TRBV29-1
D gene: NA
CDR3 length: 16
CDR3 DNA: TGCAGCGTTCTCACCTCCCGGGACAAGATTTACAATGAGCAGTTCTTC
CDR3 protein: CSVLTSRDKIYNEQFF

clone size: NA
J gene: TRBJ1-1
V gene: TRBV19
D gene: TRBD1
CDR3 length: 13
CDR3 DNA: TGTGCCATCCGGGACAGGGAGAACACTGAAGCTTTCTTT
CDR3 protein: CAIRDRENTEAFF

clone size: NA
J gene: TRBJ1-4
V gene: TRBV28
D gene: NA
CDR3 length: 15
CDR3 DNA: TGTGCCAGCAGTTTAGTGGTGGGGGCCTACGAAAAACTGTTTTTT
CDR3 protein: CASSLVVGAYEKLFF

clone size: NA
J gene: TRBJ1-5
V gene: TRBV2
D gene: TRBD1
CDR3 length: 16
CDR3 DNA: TGTGCCAGCAGTGGGGTCGGGACAGCCAAAAATCAGCCCCAGCATTTT
CDR3 protein: CASSGVGTAKNQPQHF

clone size: NA
J gene: TRBJ2-7
V gene: TRBV18
D gene: NA
CDR3 length: 12
CDR3 DNA: TGTGCCAGCTCACCAGCAGGGCGCGAGCAGTACTTC
CDR3 protein: CASSPAGREQYF

clone size: NA
J gene: TRBJ2-1
V gene: TRBV28
D gene: NA
CDR3 length: 18
CDR3 DNA: TGTGCCAGCAGTTTTATCCGACAGGGAGGATTCACCTACAATGAGCAGTTCTTC
CDR3 protein: CASSFIRQGGFTYNEQFF

clone size: NA
J gene: TRBJ1-2
V gene: TRBV7-8
D gene: TRBD1
CDR3 length: 19
CDR3 DNA: TGTGCCAGCAGCTTAGCTTCGGACAGGCGTTTTTCTACAGACTATGGCTACACCTTC
CDR3 protein: CASSLASDRRFSTDYGYTF

clone size: NA
J gene: TRBJ1-5
V gene: TRBV6-6
D gene: NA
CDR3 length: 15
CDR3 DNA: TGTGCCAGCAGTTACAATGGTGGGCGCAATCAGCCCCAGCATTTT
CDR3 protein: CASSYNGGRNQPQHF

clone size: NA
J gene: TRBJ2-7
V gene: TRBV5-1
D gene: TRBD1
CDR3 length: 14
CDR3 DNA: TGCGCCAGCAGTTTTAGACAGGGGGACTACGAGCAGTACTTC
CDR3 protein: CASSFRQGDYEQYF

clone size: NA
J gene: TRBJ1-4
V gene: TRBV4-3
D gene: NA
CDR3 length: 16
CDR3 DNA: TGCGCCAGCAGCCAAGTCATGGAGGACGGGTCTGAAAAACTGTTTTTT
CDR3 protein: CASSQVMEDGSEKLFF

clone size: few
J gene: TRBJ1-1
V gene: TRBV5-4
D gene: TRBD1
CDR3 length: 12
CDR3 DNA: TGTGCCAGCAGCGGTACAGGGGCCGAAGCTTTCTTT
CDR3 protein: CASSGTGAEAFF

clone size: NA
J gene: TRBJ1-2
V gene: TRBV6-2/TRBV6-3
D gene: NA
CDR3 length: 15
CDR3 DNA: TGTGCCAGCAGTTACTATGCAGGGATAAACTATGGCTACACCTTC
CDR3 protein: CASSYYAGINYGYTF

clone size: NA
J gene: TRBJ1-4
V gene: TRBV5-8
D gene: NA
CDR3 length: 15
CDR3 DNA: TGTGCCAGCAGCTCCGGACAGCCTTCCAATGAAAAACTGTTTTTT
CDR3 protein: CASSSGQPSNEKLFF

clone size: NA
J gene: TRBJ1-6
V gene: TRBV6-1
D gene: TRBD1
CDR3 length: 15
CDR3 DNA: TGTGCCAGCAGTGAAGCCGGACAGGTTAACTCACCCCTCCACTTT
CDR3 protein: CASSEAGQVNSPLHF

clone size: NA
J gene: TRBJ1-5
V gene: TRBV3-1/TRBV3-2
D gene: NA
CDR3 length: 15
CDR3 DNA: TGTGCCAGCAGCCAATCGCCAGGGAGCAATCAGCCCCAGCATTTT
CDR3 protein: CASSQSPGSNQPQHF

clone size: NA
J gene: TRBJ2-7
V gene: TRBV3-1/TRBV3-2
D gene: NA
CDR3 length: 13
CDR3 DNA: TGTGCCAGCAGCCAGGAGGGCCGCCTCGACCCCTTCTTC
CDR3 protein: CASSQEGRLDPFF

clone size: NA
J gene: TRBJ2-2
V gene: TRBV27
D gene: TRBD1
CDR3 length: 17
CDR3 DNA: TGTGCCAGCAGTTTTAATAGGGGGACAGGGAACACCGGGGAGCTGTTTTTT
CDR3 protein: CASSFNRGTGNTGELFF

clone size: NA
J gene: TRBJ2-3
V gene: TRBV28
D gene: TRBD2
CDR3 length: 15
CDR3 DNA: TGTGCCAGCAGGTCACGGGGGGGTAATTCAGATACGCAGTATTTT
CDR3 protein: CASRSRGGNSDTQYF

clone size: NA
J gene: TRBJ1-2
V gene: TRBV18
D gene: TRBD1
CDR3 length: 15
CDR3 DNA: TGTGCCAGCTCACAGGACAGGTCTCCTAACTATGGCTACACCTTC
CDR3 protein: CASSQDRSPNYGYTF

clone size: NA
J gene: TRBJ2-7
V gene: TRBV2
D gene: TRBD2
CDR3 length: 14
CDR3 DNA: TGTGCCAGCAGTGACGCGGGAGTCAGCTACGAGCAGTACTTC
CDR3 protein: CASSDAGVSYEQYF

clone size: NA
J gene: TRBJ2-7
V gene: TRBV10-3
D gene: TRBD2
CDR3 length: 17
CDR3 DNA: TGTGCCATCAGTGGAATTAGCGGGAGGGCCGACTCCTACGAGCAGTACTTC
CDR3 protein: CAISGISGRADSYEQYF

clone size: NA
J gene: TRBJ2-3
V gene: TRBV19
D gene: NA
CDR3 length: 16
CDR3 DNA: TGTGCCAGTAGTCGAACTCGGACAGGGAGGGCAGATACGCAGTATTTT
CDR3 protein: CASSRTRTGRADTQYF

clone size: NA
J gene: TRBJ2-1
V gene: TRBV6-2/TRBV6-3
D gene: TRBD2
CDR3 length: 21
CDR3 DNA: TGTGCCAGCAGTCCCGATCGGGAAACTAGCGGGAGGGCCGAACCCTACAATGAGCAGTTCTTC
CDR3 protein: CASSPDRETSGRAEPYNEQFF

clone size: few
J gene: TRBJ2-1
V gene: TRBV6-1
D gene: TRBD2
CDR3 length: 14
CDR3 DNA: TGTGCCAGCAGTGAAGTCCTAGCGGGAGACGAGCAGTTCTTC
CDR3 protein: CASSEVLAGDEQFF

clone size: NA
J gene: TRBJ1-5
V gene: TRBV3-1/TRBV3-2
D gene: NA
CDR3 length: 14
CDR3 DNA: TGTGCCAGCAGCCAAGATCTAGGCAATCAGCCCCAGCATTTT
CDR3 protein: CASSQDLGNQPQHF

clone size: few
J gene: TRBJ2-7
V gene: TRBV27
D gene: TRBD1
CDR3 length: 16
CDR3 DNA: TGTGCCAGCAGTTTATATGGAGTGACAGGGGACTACGAGCAGTACTTC
CDR3 protein: CASSLYGVTGDYEQYF

clone size: NA
J gene: TRBJ1-1
V gene: TRBV27
D gene: NA
CDR3 length: 13
CDR3 DNA: TGTGCCAGCAGTAGGAGGTGGGACACTGAAGCTTTCTTT
CDR3 protein: CASSRRWDTEAFF

clone size: NA
J gene: TRBJ2-5
V gene: TRBV5-1
D gene: TRBD2
CDR3 length: 17
CDR3 DNA: TGCGCCAGCAGCTGGGGACTAGCCGCATCATACCAAGAGACCCAGTACTTC
CDR3 protein: CASSWGLAASYQETQYF

clone size: once
J gene: TRBJ1-3
V gene: TRBV27
D gene: NA
CDR3 length: 14
CDR3 DNA: TGTGCCAGCAGCTCCGGACCGGGAGGAAACACCATATATTTT
CDR3 protein: CASSSGPGGNTIYF

clone size: NA
J gene: TRBJ2-2
V gene: TRBV7-7
D gene: TRBD1
CDR3 length: 16
CDR3 DNA: TGTGCTAGCAGCCCATCACCGGGACAGGGTCCCGGGGAGCTGTTTTTT
CDR3 protein: CASSPSPGQGPGELFF

clone size: NA
J gene: TRBJ2-5
V gene: TRBV6-5
D gene: TRBD2
CDR3 length: 15
CDR3 DNA: TGTGCCAGCAGTCTAGCGGGAGGGCCAAGGGAGACCCAGTACTTC
CDR3 protein: CASSLAGGPRETQYF

clone size: NA
J gene: TRBJ2-3
V gene: TRBV11-2
D gene: NA
CDR3 length: 15
CDR3 DNA: TGTGCCAGCAGCTTCAGGGTTTCTAGCACAGATACGCAGTATTTT
CDR3 protein: CASSFRVSSTDTQYF

clone size: NA
J gene: TRBJ2-7
V gene: TRBV9
D gene: TRBD1
CDR3 length: 17
CDR3 DNA: TGTGCCAGCAGCGTAGAAGGGACAGGGCCACTATCCTACGAGCAGTACTTC
CDR3 protein: CASSVEGTGPLSYEQYF

clone size: once
J gene: TRBJ2-4
V gene: TRBV7-4
D gene: TRBD2
CDR3 length: 20
CDR3 DNA: TGTGCCAGCAGCTTAGTTGGGGGCGGGAGGACGGTTAAAGCCAAAAACATTCAGTACTTC
CDR3 protein: CASSLVGGGRTVKAKNIQYF

clone size: NA
J gene: TRBJ2-3
V gene: TRBV5-6
D gene: NA
CDR3 length: 15
CDR3 DNA: TGTGCCAGCAGCTTGGGAGTCAGGGGTGCAGATACGCAGTATTTT
CDR3 protein: CASSLGVRGADTQYF